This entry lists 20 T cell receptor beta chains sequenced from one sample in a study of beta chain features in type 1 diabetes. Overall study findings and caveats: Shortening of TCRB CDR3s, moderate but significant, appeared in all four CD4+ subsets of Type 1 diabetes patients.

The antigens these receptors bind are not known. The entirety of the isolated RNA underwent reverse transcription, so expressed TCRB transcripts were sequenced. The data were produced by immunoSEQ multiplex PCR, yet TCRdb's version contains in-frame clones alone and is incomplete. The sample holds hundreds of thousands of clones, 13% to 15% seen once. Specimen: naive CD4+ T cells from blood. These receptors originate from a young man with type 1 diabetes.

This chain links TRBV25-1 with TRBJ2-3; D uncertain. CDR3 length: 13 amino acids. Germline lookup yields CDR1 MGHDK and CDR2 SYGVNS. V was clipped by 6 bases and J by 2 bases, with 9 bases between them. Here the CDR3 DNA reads TGTGCCAGCAGCCAGACAAACACAGATACGCAGTATTTT. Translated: CASSQTNTDTQYF.

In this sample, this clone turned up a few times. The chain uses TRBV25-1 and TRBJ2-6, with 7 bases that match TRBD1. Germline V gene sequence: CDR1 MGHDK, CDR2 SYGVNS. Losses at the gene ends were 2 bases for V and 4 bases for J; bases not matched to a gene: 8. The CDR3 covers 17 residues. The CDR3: CASSEIGTALGANVLTF. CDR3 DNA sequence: TGTGCCAGCAGTGAAATCGGGACAGCTCTCGGGGCCAACGTCCTGACTTTC. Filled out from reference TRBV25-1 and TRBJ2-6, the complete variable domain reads EADIYQTPRYLVIGTGKKITLECSQTMGHDKMYWYQQDPGMELHLIHYSYGVNSTEKGDLSSESTVSRIRTEHFPLTLESARPSHTSQYLCASSEIGTALGANVLTFGAGSRLTVL.

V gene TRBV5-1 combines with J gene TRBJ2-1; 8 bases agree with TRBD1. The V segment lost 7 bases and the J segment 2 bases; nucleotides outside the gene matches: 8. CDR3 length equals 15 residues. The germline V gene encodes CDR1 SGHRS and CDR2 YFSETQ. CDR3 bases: TGCGCCAGCCTCCCTGAGACAGGGGCCTACAATGAGCAGTTCTTC. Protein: CASLPETGAYNEQFF.

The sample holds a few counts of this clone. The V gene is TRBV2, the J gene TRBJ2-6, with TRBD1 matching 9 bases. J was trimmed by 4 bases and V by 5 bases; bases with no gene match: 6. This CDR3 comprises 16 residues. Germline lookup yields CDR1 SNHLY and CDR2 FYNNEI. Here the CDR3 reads CASSRDREAGANVLTF. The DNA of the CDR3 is TGTGCCAGCAGTCGGGACAGGGAAGCGGGGGCCAACGTCCTGACTTTC.

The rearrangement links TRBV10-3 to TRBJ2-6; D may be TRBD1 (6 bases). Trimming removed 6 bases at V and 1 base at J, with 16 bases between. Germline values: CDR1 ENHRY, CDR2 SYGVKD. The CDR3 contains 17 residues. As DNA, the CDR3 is TGTGCCATCAGCCGGGACGGAGGACAGTCTGGGGCCAACGTCCTGACTTTC. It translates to CAISRDGGQSGANVLTF.

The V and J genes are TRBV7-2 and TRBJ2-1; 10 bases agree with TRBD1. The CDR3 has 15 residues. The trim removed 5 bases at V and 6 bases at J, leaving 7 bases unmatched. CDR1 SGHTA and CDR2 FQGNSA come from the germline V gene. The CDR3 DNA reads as TGTGCCAGCAGCCTGGTAGGGACAGGGGTCAATGAGCAGTTCTTC. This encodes CASSLVGTGVNEQFF.

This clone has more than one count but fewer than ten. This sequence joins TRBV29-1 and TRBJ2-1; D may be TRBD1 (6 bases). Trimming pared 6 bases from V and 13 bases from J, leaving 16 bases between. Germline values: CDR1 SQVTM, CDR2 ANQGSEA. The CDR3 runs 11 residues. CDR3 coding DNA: TGCAGCGTAGATACAGGGAATTCACAGTTCTTC. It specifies CSVDTGNSQFF.

The chain's CDR3 is CASSQGARTYEQYF. The CDR3 DNA sequence: TGCGCCAGCAGCCAAGGGGCCAGAACCTACGAGCAGTACTTC. V usage is TRBV4-3 and J usage is TRBJ2-7; D is unresolved. Germline V lookup: CDR1 LGHNA, CDR2 YSLEER. The length of the CDR3 is 14 residues. V was pared by 1 base and J by 2 bases, with 9 bases between.

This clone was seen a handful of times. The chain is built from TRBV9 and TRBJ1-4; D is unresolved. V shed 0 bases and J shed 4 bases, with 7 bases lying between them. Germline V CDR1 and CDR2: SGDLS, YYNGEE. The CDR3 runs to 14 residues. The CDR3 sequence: CASSVAGSNEKLFF. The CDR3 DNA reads TGTGCCAGCAGCGTAGCAGGAAGTAATGAAAAACTGTTTTTT. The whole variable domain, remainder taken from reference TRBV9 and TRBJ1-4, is DSGVTQTPKHLITATGQRVTLRCSPRSGDLSVYWYQQSLDQGLQFLIQYYNGEERAKGNILERFSAQQFPDLHSELNLSSLELGDSALYFCASSVAGSNEKLFFGSGTQLSVL.

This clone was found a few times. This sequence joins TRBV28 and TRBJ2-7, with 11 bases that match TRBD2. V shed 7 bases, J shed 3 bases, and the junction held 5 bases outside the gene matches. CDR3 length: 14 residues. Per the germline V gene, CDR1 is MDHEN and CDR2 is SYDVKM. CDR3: CASNSGLAVYEQYF. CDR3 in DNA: TGTGCCAGCAACTCGGGACTAGCGGTCTACGAGCAGTACTTC.

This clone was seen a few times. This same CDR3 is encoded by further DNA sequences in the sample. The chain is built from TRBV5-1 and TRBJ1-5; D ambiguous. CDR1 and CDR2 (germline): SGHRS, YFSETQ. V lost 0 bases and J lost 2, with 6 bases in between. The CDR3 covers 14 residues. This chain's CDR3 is CASSLAGGNQPQHF. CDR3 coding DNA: TGCGCCAGCAGCTTGGCTGGAGGCAATCAGCCCCAGCATTTT.

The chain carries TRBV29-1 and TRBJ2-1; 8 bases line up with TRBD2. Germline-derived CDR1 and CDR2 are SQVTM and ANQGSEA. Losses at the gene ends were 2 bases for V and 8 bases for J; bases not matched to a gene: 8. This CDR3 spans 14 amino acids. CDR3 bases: TGCAGCGTTGAACCGGGACTAGGAATCCATGAGCAGTTCTTC. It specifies CSVEPGLGIHEQFF.

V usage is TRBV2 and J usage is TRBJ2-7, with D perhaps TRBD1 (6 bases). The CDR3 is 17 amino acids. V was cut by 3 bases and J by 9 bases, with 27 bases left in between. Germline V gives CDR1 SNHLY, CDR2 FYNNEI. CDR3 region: CASSDFVSGRGKDWQYF. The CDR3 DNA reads TGTGCCAGCAGTGATTTTGTATCGGGCAGGGGAAAGGACTGGCAGTACTTC.

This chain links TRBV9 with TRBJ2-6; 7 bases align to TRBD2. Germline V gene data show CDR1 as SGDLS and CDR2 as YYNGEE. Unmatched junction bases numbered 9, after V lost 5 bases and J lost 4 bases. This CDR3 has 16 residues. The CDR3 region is CASSSGGRVGANVLTF. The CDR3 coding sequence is TGTGCCAGCAGTTCGGGTGGGAGGGTCGGGGCCAACGTCCTGACTTTC.

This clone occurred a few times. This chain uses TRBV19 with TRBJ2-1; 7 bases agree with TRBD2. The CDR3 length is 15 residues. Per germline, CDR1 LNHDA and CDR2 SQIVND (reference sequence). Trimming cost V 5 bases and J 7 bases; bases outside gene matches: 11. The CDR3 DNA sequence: TGTGCCAGTAGTCTCCGAGGGAGCGGGACTAATGAGCAGTTCTTC. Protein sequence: CASSLRGSGTNEQFF.

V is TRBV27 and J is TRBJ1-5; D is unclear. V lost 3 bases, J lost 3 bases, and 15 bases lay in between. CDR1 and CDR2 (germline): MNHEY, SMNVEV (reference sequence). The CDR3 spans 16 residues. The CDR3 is CASSFGEREANQPQHF. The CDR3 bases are TGTGCCAGCAGTTTTGGAGAGAGGGAGGCCAATCAGCCCCAGCATTTT.

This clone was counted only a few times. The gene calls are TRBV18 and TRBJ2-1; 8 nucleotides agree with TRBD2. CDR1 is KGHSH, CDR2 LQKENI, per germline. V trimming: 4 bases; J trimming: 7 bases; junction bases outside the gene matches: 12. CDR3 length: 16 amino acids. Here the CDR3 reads CASSLPRRGALNEQFF. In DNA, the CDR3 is TGTGCCAGCTCACTTCCCCGGCGGGGGGCGCTTAATGAGCAGTTCTTC.

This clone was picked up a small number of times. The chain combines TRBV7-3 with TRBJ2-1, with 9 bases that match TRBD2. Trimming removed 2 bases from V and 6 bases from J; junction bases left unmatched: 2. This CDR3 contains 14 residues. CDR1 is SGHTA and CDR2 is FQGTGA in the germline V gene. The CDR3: CASSLGTSSNEQFF. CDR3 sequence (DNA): TGTGCCAGCAGCTTAGGGACTAGCTCCAATGAGCAGTTCTTC.

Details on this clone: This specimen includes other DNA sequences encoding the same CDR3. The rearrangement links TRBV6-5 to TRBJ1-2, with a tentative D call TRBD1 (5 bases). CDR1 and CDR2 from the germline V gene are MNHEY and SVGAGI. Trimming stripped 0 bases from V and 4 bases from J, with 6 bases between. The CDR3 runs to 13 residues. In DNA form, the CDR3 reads TGTGCCAGCAGTTACTCCCAGGGCTATGGCTACACCTTC. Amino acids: CASSYSQGYGYTF.

CDR3 loop: CASSLGSYYNEQFF. The DNA for the CDR3 is TGTGCCAGCAGCTTAGGGTCCTATTACAATGAGCAGTTCTTC. The chain is built from TRBV13 and TRBJ2-1; D uncertain. There are 14 residues in the CDR3. V gave up 0 bases and J gave up 4 bases, with 7 bases separating them. Looked up from germline, CDR1 is PRHDT and CDR2 is FYEKMQ (reference sequence).